Detailed here is one T cell receptor (beta chain). Other DNA sequences in the sample encode the same CDR3. Profiled with immunoSEQ multiplex PCR; TCRdb holds only in-frame clones, not every one. The data show about 700,000 clones, with 92% seen just once and about 24% held by the top ten. The data derive from a study of shared clonotypes between healthy human individuals. Germline lookup yields CDR1 MNHEY and CDR2 SMNVEV (reference sequence). CDR3 size: 14 residues. The ends were cut back, 6 bases at V and 0 bases at J, with 9 bases in the middle. CD45RO-negative, CCR7-positively selected cells formed the naive CD8 fraction, excluding terminally differentiated effector memory CD45RA+ cells.

The TCR comes from a man aged 25-45 years in good health. The rearrangement joins TRBV27 to TRBJ2-4; perhaps TRBD2 as D (5 bases). Sequenced input: naive CD8+ T cells sorted from blood. The CDR3 spells CASSGLLAKNIQYF. The CDR3 bases are TGTGCCAGCAGCGGACTCCTAGCCAAAAACATTCAGTACTTC.